This TCR beta chain came from a study of blood T cell repertoires in COVID-19. Study in general: Samples representing acute and convalescent COVID-19 were sourced from the United States, Italy and Spain. PBMCs, B-cell-depleted T cells, or T cells provided the cDNA or gDNA that made up the material.

The germline V gene has CDR1 MDHEN and CDR2 SYDVKM. V dropped 6 bases and J dropped 8; count of bases not matched to a gene: 10. This CDR3 has 15 residues. Methods used by the authors: Counts of nucleated cells, estimated from reference gene primer amplification, were obtained. The repertoire was sequenced with immunoSEQ multiplex PCR; TCRdb's copy has only in-frame clones and lacks some. V and J calls plus clone size are reproduced from that table; the DNA served to infer D and trimming. The sample has some 180,000 clones, 75% to 85% seen once. Patients in Seattle were enrolled during active infection, then followed longitudinally.

Specimen: peripheral blood. This receptor was identified in a woman aged 40 to 50 with COVID-19, enrolled during active disease. The chain uses TRBV28 and TRBJ1-4, with TRBD1 matching over 9 bases. The CDR3: CASSPHRGREEKLFF. DNA of the CDR3: TGTGCCAGCAGCCCCCACAGGGGGCGGGAAGAAAAACTGTTTTTT.